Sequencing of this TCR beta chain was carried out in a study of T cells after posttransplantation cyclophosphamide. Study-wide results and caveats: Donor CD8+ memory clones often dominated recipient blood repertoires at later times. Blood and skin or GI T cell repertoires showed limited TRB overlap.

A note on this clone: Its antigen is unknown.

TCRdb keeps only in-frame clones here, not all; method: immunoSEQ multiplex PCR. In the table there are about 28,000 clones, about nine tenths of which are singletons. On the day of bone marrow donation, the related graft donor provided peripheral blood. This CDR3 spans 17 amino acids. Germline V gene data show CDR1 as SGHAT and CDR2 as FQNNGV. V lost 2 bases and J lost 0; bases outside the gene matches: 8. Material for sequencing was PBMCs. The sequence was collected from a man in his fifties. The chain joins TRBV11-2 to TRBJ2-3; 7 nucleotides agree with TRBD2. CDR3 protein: CASSLRGGATSTDTQYF. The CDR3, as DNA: TGTGCCAGCAGCTTACGCGGGGGTGCTACTAGCACAGATACGCAGTATTTT.